This note documents a single T cell receptor (beta chain) sequence. Its antigen remains unidentified. The entry originates in a study of T cell clonotyping in hematopoietic cell transplantation. Study-wide points: Pathologically expanded recipient clonotypes increased progressively from day 30 to day 180 as diversity fell. Without cell sorting, CD4 versus CD8 contributions remain unresolved. Broader posttransplant TCR repertoire diversity was predicted by graft donor and pretransplant recipient Inverse Simpson Index values. At the given depth, recipient repertoires were over 95% de novo clonotypes.

The assay was immunoSEQ multiplex PCR, and TCRdb's table has in-frame clones only and misses some. The table records approximately 25,000 clones, nearly 97% of them present only once. The CDR3 contains 15 residues. CDR1 is SNHLY and CDR2 is FYNNEI in the germline V gene. V lost 7 bases to trimming and J lost 7 bases, with 23 bases between them. The source material was peripheral blood mononuclear cells. This receptor was identified in a man aged 50-59 years in good health. Some clones in this sample may be carry-over from other donors' samples. V is TRBV2 and J is TRBJ2-7; D is undetermined. CDR3 in DNA: TGTGCCAGCAACCGAGGTGACATATCGCCGGGTGAGCAGTACTTC. Translating it yields CASNRGDISPGEQYF.